The 19 T cell receptor beta chains listed next were all sequenced from one sample in a study of identical twins. Via MiXCR, TCRdb re-called the 5' RACE reads, giving one row per CDR3 protein. Among some 1,600,000 distinct CDR3 sequences, 25% to 35% were seen once, and the ten largest hold over 0.25%. Specimen: cord blood. Receptor source: a newborn girl in good health.

The rearrangement joins TRBV6-5 to TRBJ1-4; the D is unclear. This CDR3 has 12 amino acids. Trimming left V 5 bases short and J 6 bases short, with 7 bases between. Germline CDR1 MNHEY, CDR2 SVGAGI. The CDR3 coding sequence is TGTGCCAGCAGTGGGGATTATGAAAAACTGTTTTTT. It encodes CASSGDYEKLFF.

Only one count was recorded for this clonotype. The V and J genes are TRBV20-1 and TRBJ1-4, with a weak D call TRBD1 (6 bases). CDR3 length equals 14 residues. V lost 3 bases and J lost 8, with 16 bases in between. CDR1 and CDR2 from the germline V gene are DFQATT and SNEGSKA (reference sequence). The CDR3 here is CSASPYRVGEKLFF. The CDR3 bases are TGCAGTGCTAGCCCTTACAGGGTCGGCGAAAAACTGTTTTTT.

Comments on this clonotype: Since a much larger clone is just one base distant, this may be a read error. The V call is TRBV10-3, the J call TRBJ1-5; 8 bases fit TRBD1. Unmatched junction bases numbered 1, after V lost 3 bases and J lost 6 bases. The CDR3 has 13 amino acids. Per germline, CDR1 ENHRY and CDR2 SYGVKD. The CDR3 protein is CAISDRGLQPQHF. In nucleotides, the CDR3 is TGTGCCATCAGTGACAGGGGGCTTCAGCCCCAGCATTTT.

This clonotype showed up just a few times. The genes are TRBV19 and TRBJ2-1; D remains ambiguous. The length of the CDR3 is 13 residues. V dropped 1 base and J dropped 9 bases, with 10 bases sitting between them. Germline CDR1 is LNHDA and CDR2 is SQIVND (reference sequence). CDR3 bases: TGTGCCAGTAGTATAGGTCCACACGGTGAGCAGTTCTTC. Encoded protein: CASSIGPHGEQFF.

This chain joins TRBV5-6 and TRBJ2-3; no definite D call. Germline-derived CDR1 and CDR2 are SGHDT and YYEEEE. The length of the CDR3 is 14 residues. V was clipped by 2 bases and J by 2 bases, with 9 bases between them. This chain's CDR3 is CASSFLGHTDTQYF. CDR3 sequence (DNA): TGTGCCAGCAGCTTCCTAGGCCACACAGATACGCAGTATTTT. The full variable domain, its missing parts supplied by reference TRBV5-6 and TRBJ2-3, is DAGVTQSPTHLIKTRGQQVTLRCSPKSGHDTVSWYQQALGQGPQFIFQYYEEEERQRGNFPDRFSGHQFPNYSSELNVNALLLGDSALYLCASSFLGHTDTQYFGPGTRLTVL.

The chain links TRBV14 to TRBJ2-1; D remains ambiguous. Germline V CDR1 and CDR2: SGHDN, FVKESK. V was cut by 3 bases and J by 8 bases, with 11 bases left in between. The CDR3 has 13 amino acids. In DNA form, the CDR3 reads TGTGCCAGCAGCCAGACGCTTTTGGATGAGCAGTTCTTC. This sequence encodes CASSQTLLDEQFF.

This clonotype was seen more than once but under ten times. The gene calls are TRBV4-1 and TRBJ2-7, with 7 bases aligning to TRBD2. Trimming took 2 bases from V and 3 from J; bases not matched to a gene: 7. CDR1 MGHRA and CDR2 YSYEKL come from the germline V gene. The CDR3 is 15 amino acids. Here the CDR3 DNA reads TGCGCCAGCAGCCAACAAGCTGGGACTAACTACGAGCAGTACTTC. This translates into CASSQQAGTNYEQYF.

The rearrangement joins TRBV20-1 to TRBJ1-5, with a tentative D call TRBD1 (6 bases). Per germline, CDR1 DFQATT and CDR2 SNEGSKA (reference sequence). The CDR3 sequence is 13 residues long. V shed 5 bases and J shed 6 bases, with 14 bases lying between them. CDR3 coding DNA: TGCAGTGCTCTCCTTCAGGGGCCTCAGCCCCAGCATTTT. It codes for CSALLQGPQPQHF.

This clonotype has only a few counts. V and J are TRBV5-1 and TRBJ2-7; TRBD2 matches at 13 bases. CDR3 size: 15 residues. Germline assignment: CDR1 SGHRS and CDR2 YFSETQ. The J segment lost 1 base and the V segment lost 4 bases, leaving 2 bases of the junction unmatched. CDR3 sequence (DNA): TGCGCCAGCAGCGTACTAGCGGGGGGGTCCTACGAGCAGTACTTC. It codes for CASSVLAGGSYEQYF. Full variable domain (remainder filled in from reference TRBV5-1 and TRBJ2-7): KAGVTQTPRYLIKTRGQQVTLSCSPISGHRSVSWYQQTPGQGLQFLFEYFSETQRNKGNFPGRFSGRQFSNSRSEMNVSTLELGDSALYLCASSVLAGGSYEQYFGPGTRLTVT.

This clonotype was observed a handful of times. V usage is TRBV27 and J usage is TRBJ2-7, with D uncertain. Germline V gives CDR1 MNHEY, CDR2 SMNVEV (reference sequence). V lost 3 bases, J lost 2 bases, and 11 bases lay in between. This CDR3 has 14 residues. In DNA form, the CDR3 reads TGTGCCAGCAGTTTCGGCGGAAAGACCTACGAGCAGTACTTC. This gives the protein CASSFGGKTYEQYF.

This clonotype has just a few counts. The chain uses TRBV6-5 and TRBJ2-1; 7 positions agree with TRBD2. CDR3 length equals 15 residues. Germline CDR1 MNHEY, CDR2 SVGAGI. V was pared by 5 bases and J by 10 bases, with 14 bases of the junction left unmatched. CDR3 residues: CASSPSGTIPNEQFF. CDR3 bases: TGTGCCAGCAGTCCTTCCGGGACTATACCCAACGAGCAGTTCTTC.

The rearrangement links TRBV3-1 to TRBJ1-2; D is ambiguous. The CDR3 length is 14 residues. Trimming removed 4 bases from V and 0 bases from J, with 9 bases in between. Germline CDR1 is LGHDT and CDR2 is YNNKEL (reference sequence). The DNA for the CDR3 is TGTGCCAGCAGCCCGGATAACCCTAACTATGGCTACACCTTC. Translated: CASSPDNPNYGYTF.

The V gene is TRBV6-5, the J gene TRBJ2-3; D may match TRBD1 or TRBD2 (5 bases each). The CDR3 runs to 15 residues. Germline V CDR1 and CDR2: MNHEY, SVGAGI. Trimming stripped 0 bases from V and 0 bases from J, with 7 bases between. The CDR3 loop is CASSYSWDSTDTQYF. CDR3 sequence (DNA): TGTGCCAGCAGTTACTCGTGGGACAGCACAGATACGCAGTATTTT.

This clonotype was recorded at least ten times. This chain links TRBV4-2 with TRBJ1-2; TRBD1 aligns across 9 bases. Germline V gene data show CDR1 as LGHNA and CDR2 as YNFKEQ. The CDR3 has 15 residues. Losses at the gene ends were 4 bases for V and 2 bases for J; bases not matched to a gene: 5. The CDR3 loop is CASSPLGQGNYGYTF. In DNA form, the CDR3 reads TGTGCCAGCAGCCCCTTGGGACAGGGAAACTATGGCTACACCTTC.

On this clonotype: A clone one base away is much larger, so this may be a read error. The V gene is TRBV12-3 or TRBV12-4, the J gene TRBJ2-1; 10 bases line up with TRBD2. The J call may be incorrect, as the DNA end agrees better with TRBJ2-7. The CDR3 is 15 amino acids. The CDR3 DNA is TGTGCCAGCAGTTCTAGCGGGAGCTCCTACAATGAGCAGTACTTC. Its translation: CASSSSGSSYNEQYF.

Concerning this clonotype itself: A read error is possible here, since a much larger clone lies one base away. This chain connects TRBV29-1 to TRBJ2-1; no reliable D call. Germline CDR1 SQVTM, CDR2 ANQGSEA. The CDR3 spans 12 residues. CDR3 in DNA: TGCGGCGTTCTAACAGATTACAATGAGCAGTTCTTC. Its translation is CGVLTDYNEQFF.

This clonotype turned up a few times. The V gene is TRBV27, the J gene TRBJ1-6; TRBD1 is a possible D gene (5 bases). The CDR3 loop spans 17 amino acids. CDR1 is MNHEY, CDR2 SMNVEV, per germline (reference sequence). With 4 bases removed from V and 4 bases from J, the gap between germline ends came to 17 bases. This CDR3 reads CASSSIKGRGYNSPLHF. The CDR3, as DNA: TGTGCCAGCAGTTCTATTAAGGGACGGGGTTATAATTCACCCCTCCACTTT.

The chain carries TRBV20-1 and TRBJ2-4, with a weak D call TRBD1 (6 bases). The CDR3 sequence is 17 residues long. Trimming stripped 0 bases from V and 0 bases from J, with 15 bases between. The germline CDR1 and CDR2 sequences are DFQATT and SNEGSKA (reference sequence). CDR3 coding DNA: TGCAGTGCTAGAGAACAAAGACAGGCGCCAGCCAAAAACATTCAGTACTTC. It is translated as CSAREQRQAPAKNIQYF.

There are a few counts of this clonotype. CDR3 DNA: TGCGCCAGCAGCCAGATCTACGGACAGGGCCATAGCAATCAGCCCCAGCATTTT. Its translation: CASSQIYGQGHSNQPQHF. The chain carries TRBV4-1 and TRBJ1-5; 8 positions agree with TRBD1. CDR1 and CDR2 (germline): MGHRA, YSYEKL. The V and J ends lost 3 bases and 0 bases, in that order; junction bases with no gene match: 10. CDR3 length: 18 amino acids.